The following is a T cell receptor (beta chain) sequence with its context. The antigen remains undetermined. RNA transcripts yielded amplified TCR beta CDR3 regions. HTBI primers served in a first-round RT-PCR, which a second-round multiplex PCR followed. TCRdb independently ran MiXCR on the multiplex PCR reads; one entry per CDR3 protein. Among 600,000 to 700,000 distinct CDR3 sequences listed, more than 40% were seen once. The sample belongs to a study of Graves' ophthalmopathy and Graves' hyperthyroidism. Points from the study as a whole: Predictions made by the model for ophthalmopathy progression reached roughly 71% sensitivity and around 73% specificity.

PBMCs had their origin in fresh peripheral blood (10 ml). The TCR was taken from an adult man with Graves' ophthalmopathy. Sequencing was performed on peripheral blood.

CDR3 in DNA: TGCGCCAGCAGCAACTGGGACAGGGACTCTCGCTTCTACGAGCAGTACTTC. It encodes CASSNWDRDSRFYEQYF. This chain connects TRBV5-1 to TRBJ2-7, with 9 bases that match TRBD1. The CDR3 runs to 17 residues. J lost 3 bases, V lost 4 bases, and 14 bases had no gene match. Germline V gene sequence: CDR1 SGHRS, CDR2 YFSETQ.